A single sample gave rise to the 27 T cell receptor beta chains below, sequenced in a study of read filtering for tumor transcriptome and immune sequencing. The library was built from roughly 400 ng RNA with molecular barcoded adaptors for alpha/delta and beta/gamma chains. Using its own MiXCR run on the reads, TCRdb lists one record per CDR3 protein. The sample holds about 58,000 distinct CDR3 sequences, roughly an eighth seen once. Sequences were obtained from a population of CD138-negative cells sorted from bone marrow. These receptors were taken from a donor at least 40 years old with multiple myeloma.

This clonotype was seen repeatedly, ten times or more. The rearrangement uses TRBV4-1 and TRBJ2-3; D is undetermined. In germline, CDR1 is MGHRA, CDR2 YSYEKL. The CDR3 spans 17 residues. Trimming took 5 bases from V and 2 from J, leaving 20 bases between them. As DNA, the CDR3 is TGCGCCAGCAGCGCCCATTCCATGTTGGGAAACACAGATACGCAGTATTTT. It codes for CASSAHSMLGNTDTQYF.

J is TRBJ2-3 and V is TRBV10-3; D is perhaps TRBD1 (6 bases). V was pared by 5 bases and J by 3 bases, with 9 bases between. The CDR3 consists of 13 residues. Germline-derived CDR1 and CDR2 are ENHRY and SYGVKD. The CDR3 sequence: CAISYRETDTQYF. The CDR3 DNA reads as TGTGCCATCAGTTACAGGGAAACAGATACGCAGTATTTT.

This clonotype was picked up many times. J is TRBJ1-3 and V is TRBV12-3 or TRBV12-4; 7 bases match TRBD1. The CDR3 contains 13 residues. V was pared by 6 bases and J by 7 bases, with 6 bases of the junction left unmatched. Here the CDR3 reads CASRPRGGNTIYF. In DNA form, the CDR3 reads TGTGCCAGCAGGCCCAGGGGGGGCAACACCATATATTTT.

This clonotype was counted a few times. This may be a read error: a much more frequent sequence differs by one nucleotide. This chain uses TRBV6-5 with TRBJ2-1, with a weak D call TRBD1 (5 bases). The germline CDR1 and CDR2 sequences are MNHEY and SVGAGI. The CDR3 has 15 residues. CDR3 coding DNA: TGTGCCAGCAGAATCTACAGGAGCCCCTACAATGGGCAGTTCTTC. This encodes CASRIYRSPYNGQFF.

This clonotype came up many times. The rearrangement uses TRBV18 and TRBJ2-1, with TRBD1 matching over 7 bases. Germline V gene sequence: CDR1 KGHSH, CDR2 LQKENI. The CDR3 is made up of 14 amino acids. The J segment lost 7 bases and the V segment lost 2 bases, leaving 5 bases of the junction unmatched. CDR3 coding DNA: TGTGCCAGCTCACCATGGGGACAGAGAAATGAGCAGTTCTTC. It yields the protein CASSPWGQRNEQFF.

The sample holds many counts of this clonotype. The V gene is TRBV11-2, the J gene TRBJ2-1, with D perhaps TRBD2 (6 bases). In germline, CDR1 is SGHAT, CDR2 FQNNGV. This CDR3 is 14 amino acids long. Trimming stripped 1 base from V and 7 bases from J, with 11 bases between. The CDR3 bases are TGTGCCAGCAGCTTAGCCGGGGGAAGGAATGAGCAGTTCTTC. This sequence encodes CASSLAGGRNEQFF.

This clonotype was found many times. As DNA, the CDR3 is TGTGCCAGCAGCCAGAGACTCCTTGGACAGGGCTCTGGAAACACCATATATTTT. Amino acids: CASSQRLLGQGSGNTIYF. V gene TRBV7-2 combines with J gene TRBJ1-3; 8 bases are shared with TRBD1. The CDR3 spans 18 residues. Germline V gives CDR1 SGHTA, CDR2 FQGNSA. Trimming cost V 5 bases and J 0 bases; bases outside gene matches: 12.

Many counts were recorded for this clonotype. V is TRBV7-9 and J is TRBJ2-7, with 12 positions matching TRBD1. The CDR3 has 14 residues. Per the germline V gene, CDR1 is SEHNR and CDR2 is FQNEAQ (reference sequence). The CDR3 spells CAILGDRGPGEQYF. CDR3 in DNA: TGTGCTATACTAGGGGACAGGGGGCCGGGCGAGCAGTACTTC. Supplemented by reference TRBV7-9 and TRBJ2-7, the full variable domain reads DTGVSQNPRHKITKRGQNVTFRCDPISEHNRLYWYRQTLGQGPEFLTYFQNEAQLEKSRLLSDRFSAERPKGSFSTLEIQRTEQGDSAMYLCAILGDRGPGEQYFGPGTRLTVT.

This clonotype showed up just once. With a much larger clone just one base away, this may be a read error. The chain links TRBV24-1 to TRBJ1-1, with TRBD1 identical over 7 bases. Trimming took 11 bases from V and 0 from J; bases not matched to a gene: 5. CDR1 and CDR2 (germline): KGHDR, SFDVKD. This CDR3 comprises 13 residues. The DNA for the CDR3 is TGTGCCATCCAGGGGGGCATGAACACTGAAGCTTTCTTT. Its translation is CAIQGGMNTEAFF.

There are many counts of this clonotype. For the CDR3, the DNA is TGTGCCAGCAGCTGGGGACTAGCGGGTATGGATGAGCAGTTCTTC. As protein: CASSWGLAGMDEQFF. The chain carries TRBV5-6 and TRBJ2-1; 12 nucleotides agree with TRBD2. The CDR3 is made up of 15 amino acids. The germline V gene encodes CDR1 SGHDT and CDR2 YYEEEE. V lost 3 bases, J lost 8 bases, and 6 bases stayed unmatched.

This clonotype was picked up many times. The V call is TRBV29-1, the J call TRBJ1-1; no clear D gene. Germline V gives CDR1 SQVTM, CDR2 ANQGSEA. This CDR3 has 13 amino acids. The ends were cut back, 2 bases at V and 2 bases at J, with 9 bases in the middle. This chain's CDR3 is CSVEIQINTEAFF. The CDR3 DNA is TGCAGCGTTGAAATCCAGATTAACACTGAAGCTTTCTTT.

In its sample, this clonotype was seen many times. The chain joins TRBV28 to TRBJ1-5; tentative D call: TRBD1 (6 bases). V lost 4 bases and J lost 3, with 13 bases in between. In germline, CDR1 is MDHEN, CDR2 SYDVKM. This CDR3 region has 15 residues. The CDR3: CASSSPGQLNQPQHF. The CDR3 DNA sequence: TGTGCCAGCAGTTCGCCCGGACAGCTCAATCAGCCCCAGCATTTT.

This clonotype was recorded many times. This sequence joins TRBV20-1 and TRBJ2-7, with D hard to call. The CDR3 contains 11 residues. Germline V gives CDR1 DFQATT, CDR2 SNEGSKA (reference sequence). Trimming left V 1 base short and J 3 bases short, with 4 bases between. This chain's CDR3 is CSARVSYEQYF. The CDR3 nucleotides read TGCAGTGCTAGAGTAAGCTACGAGCAGTACTTC.

This clonotype was recorded many times. The chain has TRBV20-1 and TRBJ2-3; D unresolved. The length of the CDR3 is 15 residues. V dropped 3 bases and J dropped 5 bases, with 18 bases sitting between them. Germline lookup yields CDR1 DFQATT and CDR2 SNEGSKA (reference sequence). CDR3 loop: CSASHPRTEEDTQYF. The CDR3 coding sequence is TGCAGTGCTAGCCACCCTAGGACCGAGGAAGATACGCAGTATTTT.

This clonotype was observed many times. The CDR3 sequence: CASSLEGQGYYEQYF. The CDR3 DNA is TGCGCCAGCAGCTTGGAGGGCCAGGGGTACTACGAGCAGTACTTC. This chain links TRBV5-1 with TRBJ2-7; D is perhaps TRBD1 (6 bases). The CDR3 consists of 15 residues. V gave up 0 bases and J gave up 3 bases, with 13 bases separating them. The germline V gene encodes CDR1 SGHRS and CDR2 YFSETQ.

This clonotype was seen many times. The V gene is TRBV18, the J gene TRBJ2-7; 8 bases map to TRBD1. The CDR3 runs 14 residues. From germline, CDR1 is KGHSH and CDR2 LQKENI. J lost 5 bases, V lost 0 bases, and 3 bases had no gene match. The CDR3 sequence is CASSPPQGANEQYF. In nucleotides, the CDR3 is TGTGCCAGCTCACCACCTCAGGGGGCGAACGAGCAGTACTTC. The full variable domain, rest sourced from reference TRBV18 and TRBJ2-7, is NAGVMQNPRHLVRRRGQEARLRCSPMKGHSHVYWYRQLPEEGLKFMVYLQKENIIDESGMPKERFSAEFPKEGPSILRIQQVVRGDSAAYFCASSPPQGANEQYFGPGTRLTVT.

This clonotype was counted many times. The rearrangement links TRBV13 to TRBJ2-1; no firm D call. The V gene lost 2 bases and the J gene lost 0 bases, with 8 bases spanning the gap. The CDR3 spans 15 residues. Germline lookup yields CDR1 PRHDT and CDR2 FYEKMQ (reference sequence). The CDR3 loop reads CASSLRQNSYNEQFF. The CDR3 bases are TGTGCCAGCAGCTTAAGGCAAAACTCCTACAATGAGCAGTTCTTC.

Many counts were recorded for this clonotype. The J gene is TRBJ2-1, the V gene TRBV20-1; 8 positions agree with TRBD2. The length of the CDR3 is 12 residues. The trim removed 5 bases at V and 12 bases at J, leaving 9 bases unmatched. Germline V gene lookup returns CDR1 DFQATT and CDR2 SNEGSKA (reference sequence). Here the CDR3 DNA reads TGCAGTGCTTCCGAGCGGGGGAGTGTGCAGTTCTTC. Translated, it gives CSASERGSVQFF.

This clonotype was detected a few times. The chain employs TRBV14 and TRBJ2-6, with 11 bases fitting TRBD1. The CDR3 has 19 amino acids. Trimming cost V 3 bases and J 0 bases; bases outside gene matches: 7. Germline CDR1 SGHDN, CDR2 FVKESK. Here the CDR3 DNA reads TGTGCCAGCAGCCATAAGGACAGGGGGCTATTCTCTGGGGCCAACGTCCTGACTTTC. This encodes CASSHKDRGLFSGANVLTF.

In its sample, this clonotype was seen a few times. The chain joins TRBV28 to TRBJ2-3; 7 nucleotides agree with TRBD1. This CDR3 has 17 amino acids. J lost 2 bases, V lost 5 bases, and 13 bases had no gene match. CDR1 and CDR2 (germline): MDHEN, SYDVKM. In nucleotides, the CDR3 is TGTGCCAGCAGTAGATGGTTGGTAACAGGGGACACAGATACGCAGTATTTT. It translates to CASSRWLVTGDTDTQYF.

A few counts support this clonotype. This chain connects TRBV7-6 to TRBJ1-5; TRBD1 aligns across 8 bases. Trimming took 5 bases from V and 0 from J; bases not matched to a gene: 9. The germline gives CDR1 SGHVS, CDR2 FNYEAQ. The CDR3 loop spans 17 amino acids. This CDR3 reads CASSPGTGAYSNQPQHF. The CDR3 nucleotides are TGTGCCAGCAGCCCTGGGACAGGAGCTTATAGCAATCAGCCCCAGCATTTT.

Points on this clonotype: A read error may explain this, as a much larger clone is one base away. J is TRBJ2-4 and V is TRBV28, with D maybe TRBD1 (6 bases). Germline lookup yields CDR1 MDHEN and CDR2 SYDVKM. The CDR3 has 16 amino acids. The CDR3 sequence: CASSAQGSDQRNIPYF. Written as DNA, the CDR3 is TGTGCCAGCAGCGCCCAGGGGAGTGACCAAAGAAACATTCCGTACTTC. Filled out from reference TRBV28 and TRBJ2-4, the complete variable domain reads DVKVTQSSRYLVKRTGEKVFLECVQDMDHENMFWYRQDPGLGLRLIYFSYDVKMKEKGDIPEGYSVSREKKERFSLILESASTNQTSMYLCASSAQGSDQRNIPYFGAGTRLSVL.

This clonotype was recorded many times. The chain links TRBV12-3 or TRBV12-4 to TRBJ1-4; D call uncertain. V lost 7 bases to trimming and J lost 7 bases, with 22 bases between them. This CDR3 spans 16 amino acids. Here the CDR3 reads CASTMAFAGVTEKLFF. The CDR3 DNA is TGTGCCAGCACCATGGCTTTTGCAGGCGTAACTGAAAAACTGTTTTTT.

This clonotype was detected many times. The chain recombines TRBV7-9 with TRBJ1-1, with D hard to call. Germline V gene sequence: CDR1 SEHNR, CDR2 FQNEAQ (reference sequence). Between the trimmed V and J ends, which lost 5 bases and 5 bases, there was a span of 12 bases. This CDR3 has 13 amino acids. In DNA form, the CDR3 reads TGTGCCAGCAGCCAGGACCTCCGGACTGAAGCTTTCTTT. Translation gives CASSQDLRTEAFF. Full variable domain (rest looked up from reference TRBV7-9 and TRBJ1-1): DTGVSQNPRHKITKRGQNVTFRCDPISEHNRLYWYRQTLGQGPEFLTYFQNEAQLEKSRLLSDRFSAERPKGSFSTLEIQRTEQGDSAMYLCASSQDLRTEAFFGQGTRLTVV.

This clonotype was seen repeatedly, ten times or more. The rearrangement joins TRBV20-1 to TRBJ2-4; TRBD1 matches 9 bases. The CDR3 runs 16 residues. The V and J ends lost 3 bases and 0 bases, in that order; junction bases with no gene match: 6. Germline V gene data show CDR1 as DFQATT and CDR2 as SNEGSKA (reference sequence). In nucleotides, the CDR3 is TGCAGTGCTAGGGGACAGGGCGATATAGCCAAAAACATTCAGTACTTC. It encodes CSARGQGDIAKNIQYF.

This clonotype was recorded many times. The chain recombines TRBV7-2 with TRBJ1-4; D gene ambiguous. This CDR3 region has 12 residues. Trimming stripped 5 bases from V and 7 bases from J, with 8 bases between. Germline CDR1 is SGHTA and CDR2 is FQGNSA. Here the CDR3 DNA reads TGTGCCAGCAGCGCCCGTAGTGAAAAACTGTTTTTT. It specifies CASSARSEKLFF.

This clonotype was seen many times. The chain couples TRBV4-1 to TRBJ2-7; 9 nucleotides match TRBD2. Trimming cost V 2 bases and J 4 bases; bases outside gene matches: 9. The length of the CDR3 is 16 residues. The V gene's germline CDR1 is MGHRA and CDR2 YSYEKL. CDR3 residues: CASSQPRSGGPYEQYF. In DNA form, the CDR3 reads TGCGCCAGCAGCCAACCACGTAGCGGGGGACCTTACGAGCAGTACTTC.